Below are 8 T cell receptor beta chains sequenced from a single sample in a study of T-cell memory formation after mild COVID-19. TCRdb re-analysed the 5' RACE reads in MiXCR, keeping a single row per CDR3 protein. The table includes fewer than 250,000 distinct CDR3 sequences, about 27% detected once. The sample was PBMCs or a T cell subset sorted from them (not recorded which). Every receptor here comes from an adult woman who had mild COVID-19 (a few samples of this study predate the infection). Cell type and time point are not known.

This chain connects TRBV7-2 to TRBJ2-3, with TRBD2 matching 13 bases. Germline V gives CDR1 SGHTA, CDR2 FQGNSA. Losses at the gene ends were 11 bases for V and 3 bases for J; bases not matched to a gene: 11. This CDR3 spans 16 amino acids. The CDR3 loop reads CAVSPGLAGPTDTQYF. CDR3 sequence (DNA): TGTGCCGTTTCGCCGGGACTAGCGGGACCAACAGATACGCAGTATTTT.

V and J are TRBV3-1 and TRBJ1-1; D unresolved. Trimming removed 1 base at V and 1 base at J, with 13 bases between. The CDR3 totals 16 residues. Germline V gene data show CDR1 as LGHDT and CDR2 as YNNKEL (reference sequence). CDR3 nucleotide sequence: TGTGCCAGCAGCCAAGGTCGTTCGGGTTGGAACACTGAAGCTTTCTTT. Its translation is CASSQGRSGWNTEAFF. Filled out from reference TRBV3-1 and TRBJ1-1, the complete variable domain reads DTAVSQTPKYLVTQMGNDKSIKCEQNLGHDTMYWYKQDSKKFLKIMFSYNNKELIINETVPNRFSPKSPDKAHLNLHINSLELGDSAVYFCASSQGRSGWNTEAFFGQGTRLTVV.

This clonotype was counted only a few times. The chain links TRBV18 to TRBJ2-7, with D perhaps being TRBD1 or TRBD2 (5 bases each). Trimming stripped 1 base from V and 1 base from J, with 14 bases between. Germline V gene sequence: CDR1 KGHSH, CDR2 LQKENI. The CDR3 is 16 amino acids. Here the CDR3 reads CASSPQSGRASYEQYF. The CDR3 DNA sequence: TGTGCCAGCTCACCACAGAGCGGCAGGGCATCCTACGAGCAGTACTTC.

The rearrangement links TRBV9 to TRBJ2-2, with a possible D match to TRBD2 (6 bases). The CDR3 contains 16 residues. The germline gives CDR1 SGDLS, CDR2 YYNGEE. Trimming shortened V by 0 bases and J by 4 bases, and 13 bases separated the two germline ends. The CDR3 spells CASSVDPGVGTGELFF. CDR3 sequence (DNA): TGTGCCAGCAGCGTAGATCCGGGAGTGGGCACCGGGGAGCTGTTTTTT. Complete variable domain (other parts from reference TRBV9 and TRBJ2-2): DSGVTQTPKHLITATGQRVTLRCSPRSGDLSVYWYQQSLDQGLQFLIQYYNGEERAKGNILERFSAQQFPDLHSELNLSSLELGDSALYFCASSVDPGVGTGELFFGEGSRLTVL.

The V gene is TRBV5-6, the J gene TRBJ1-1; 11 bases line up with TRBD1. This CDR3 spans 16 amino acids. V shed 2 bases and J 6 bases; nucleotides not matched to a gene: 9. Per the germline V gene, CDR1 is SGHDT and CDR2 is YYEEEE. The CDR3 DNA reads TGTGCCAGCAGCTTCCGCTGGGGGGGACAGGGGGCTGAAGCTTTCTTT. Its protein product is CASSFRWGGQGAEAFF.

The chain employs TRBV21-1 and TRBJ2-7. TRBV21-1 is a pseudogene locus. The CDR3 has 10 amino acids. DNA of the CDR3: TGTGCCAGCAGCAAAGAAATTGAGTACTTC. This gives the protein CASSKEIEYF.

This clonotype was seen more than once but under ten times. A junction end diverges from the germline sequence, so it may reflect a read error. The chain recombines TRBV5-4 with TRBJ2-3, with 7 bases that match TRBD2. The CDR3 runs to 14 residues. The germline V gene encodes CDR1 SGHNT and CDR2 YYREEE (reference sequence). CDR3 sequence: CASSLAASTDTQYF. CDR3 coding DNA: TGCGCCAGCAGTCTAGCGGCTAGCACAGATACGCAGTATTTT. Full variable domain (missing parts from reference TRBV5-4 and TRBJ2-3): ETGVTQSPTHLIKTRGQQVTLRCSSQSGHNTVSWYQQALGQGPQFIFQYYREEENGRGNFPPRFSGLQFPNYSSELNVNALELDDSALYLCASSLAASTDTQYFGPGTRLTVL.

CDR3 DNA sequence: TGTGCCAGCAGTTTCGGGGGCGAAAACTATGGCTACACCTTC. Its translation is CASSFGGENYGYTF. This chain joins TRBV27 and TRBJ1-2; D might be TRBD1 (6 bases). The CDR3 consists of 14 residues. Trimming took off 3 bases at V and 2 bases at J, with 10 bases between the two ends. Per germline, CDR1 MNHEY and CDR2 SMNVEV (reference sequence).